This is a list of T cell receptor beta chains from one sample in a study of OX40 agonist ivuxolimab in advanced cancers. The repertoire was sequenced with immunoSEQ multiplex PCR; TCRdb's copy has only in-frame clones and lacks some. Of around 75,000 clones detected, 89% appear once; the ten largest clones hold less than 3%. The material sequenced was CD4+ or CD8+ T cells sorted from blood, taken in a trial of the OX40 agonist ivuxolimab. These receptors were obtained from an adult with an advanced solid tumor such as melanoma, head and neck, liver or kidney cancer. Each CDR3 is given without its conserved first and last residue.

CDR3 protein: ASRPPGPAYEQY; V gene: TRBV11-2
CDR3 protein: ASRERNNSPLH; V gene: TRBV7-9
CDR3 protein: ASSKHRGNSGNTIY; V gene: TRBV21-1
CDR3 protein: AIRDMSGIGNEQF; V gene: TRBV10-3
CDR3 protein: ASSFGPTDTQY; V gene: TRBV27
CDR3 protein: ASSPDKGGTEAF; V gene: TRBV19
CDR3 protein: ASSDPFLAGNEQF; V gene: TRBV6-4
CDR3 protein: ASSLKNPWGETQY; V gene: TRBV5-1
CDR3 protein: ASSLIPGGPGEQY; V gene: TRBV11-2
CDR3 protein: ASSLVGEKYTEAF; V gene: TRBV5-1
CDR3 protein: ASSPDRSISLYT; V gene: TRBV18
CDR3 protein: ASSLAGLPKGYNEQF; V gene: TRBV5-5
CDR3 protein: ASGGDRVRADTQY; V gene: TRBV21-1
CDR3 protein: ATSRPNREDGYT; V gene: TRBV15
CDR3 protein: ASSLAGDRGWQY; V gene: TRBV5-1
CDR3 protein: ASCDPGYTIY; V gene: TRBV6-5
CDR3 protein: ASGPRIAGYGYT; V gene: TRBV12-5
CDR3 protein: ASSQDRTNTEAF; V gene: TRBV4-1
CDR3 protein: ASSPTPGRNQPQH; V gene: TRBV27
CDR3 protein: ATSRALSLYNEQF; V gene: TRBV15
CDR3 protein: ASSSGQGGTDTQY; V gene: TRBV11-2
CDR3 protein: ASCGLGHGYT; V gene: TRBV2
CDR3 protein: ASSSTGKRTDTQY; V gene: TRBV7-9
CDR3 protein: ASRGSYNEQF; V gene: TRBV28
CDR3 protein: ASRPGTGSNYGYT; V gene: TRBV19